These 9 T cell receptor beta chains were sequenced from one sample in a study of T cells in Graves' hyperthyroidism and ophthalmopathy. From RNA transcripts, TCR beta CDR3 regions were amplified. The TCR CDR3 first-round RT-PCR relied on the HTBI primer set. Via MiXCR, TCRdb re-called the multiplex PCR reads, giving one row per CDR3 protein. The sample carries approximately 640,000 distinct CDR3 sequences, about 18% recorded once. Material: blood. The receptors originated from a man between 45 and 60 years old with Graves' hyperthyroidism.

This clonotype has more than one count but fewer than ten. This chain connects TRBV6-2 or TRBV6-3 to TRBJ2-7; D is perhaps TRBD1 or TRBD2 (5 bases each). The ends were cut back, 6 bases at V and 2 bases at J, with 14 bases in the middle. From germline, CDR1 is MNHEY and CDR2 SVGEGT. The CDR3 totals 14 residues. CDR3 bases: TGTGCCAGCAGGCCACCTGGGGGAGCCTACGAGCAGTACTTC. Protein: CASRPPGGAYEQYF.

The V and J genes are TRBV19 and TRBJ1-1; TRBD1 might be the D (5 bases). Trimming stripped 4 bases from V and 0 bases from J, with 15 bases between. Germline CDR1 is LNHDA and CDR2 is SQIVND (reference sequence). The CDR3 totals 16 residues. CDR3 DNA: TGTGCCAGTAGTACCCGCAGGGCTCCGGTGAACACTGAAGCTTTCTTT. Translated, it gives CASSTRRAPVNTEAFF.

At least ten counts were recorded for this clonotype. The CDR3 DNA reads as TGTGCCAGCAGCTCCCAGGCACGGGTCTTACAGGGGGTATCCTATGGCTACACCTTC. It is translated as CASSSQARVLQGVSYGYTF. The chain employs TRBV5-5 and TRBJ1-2, with 8 bases fitting TRBD1. The length of the CDR3 is 19 residues. Unmatched junction bases numbered 20, after V lost 3 bases and J lost 4 bases. Looked up from germline, CDR1 is SGHKS and CDR2 is YYEKEE (reference sequence). The whole variable domain, remainder taken from reference TRBV5-5 and TRBJ1-2, is DAGVTQSPTHLIKTRGQQVTLRCSPISGHKSVSWYQQVLGQGPQFIFQYYEKEERGRGNFPDRFSARQFPNYSSELNVNALLLGDSALYLCASSSQARVLQGVSYGYTFGSGTRLTVV.

There are many counts of this clonotype. V gene TRBV27 combines with J gene TRBJ1-2; tentative D call: TRBD1 (5 bases). The CDR3 runs 16 residues. V gave up 0 bases and J gave up 8 bases, with 19 bases separating them. In germline, CDR1 is MNHEY, CDR2 SMNVEV (reference sequence). The CDR3 spells CASSLSIGGGRGGYTF. The CDR3 nucleotides are TGTGCCAGCAGTTTATCGATCGGGGGAGGAAGAGGCGGCTACACCTTC.

This clonotype was picked up many times. This chain uses TRBV6-2 or TRBV6-3 with TRBJ1-2; 7 positions match TRBD1. Germline values: CDR1 MNHEY, CDR2 SVGEGT. CDR3 length: 14 residues. Trimming took 2 bases from V and 5 from J; bases not matched to a gene: 5. In DNA, the CDR3 is TGTGCCAGCAGTTACCCCGGGACAGCATATGGCTACACCTTC. Translation gives CASSYPGTAYGYTF.

This clonotype was found many times. This chain connects TRBV5-1 to TRBJ1-1; D remains ambiguous. The CDR3 runs 14 residues. Germline CDR1 is SGHRS and CDR2 is YFSETQ. Trimming shortened V by 0 bases and J by 4 bases, and 10 bases separated the two germline ends. The CDR3, as DNA: TGCGCCAGCAGCTTGGATAATGCGGGCACTGAAGCTTTCTTT. It yields the protein CASSLDNAGTEAFF.

The table lists this clonotype with a few counts. The V and J genes are TRBV29-1 and TRBJ2-1; TRBD2 aligns across 10 bases. V was clipped by 4 bases and J by 3 bases; unmatched bases: 6. Germline V gene sequence: CDR1 SQVTM, CDR2 ANQGSEA. The CDR3 loop spans 15 amino acids. The CDR3: CSVVPGLANYNEQFF. CDR3 nucleotides: TGCAGCGTTGTTCCGGGACTAGCGAACTACAATGAGCAGTTCTTC.

In this sample, this clonotype turned up a few times. The chain has TRBV5-5 and TRBJ1-2; D remains ambiguous. The V end lost 4 bases, the J end lost 2 bases, and 12 bases lay between the germline ends. Germline CDR1 SGHKS, CDR2 YYEKEE (reference sequence). This CDR3 region has 14 residues. The CDR3 nucleotides read TGTGCCAGCAGCCCAGGAATAGAGAACTATGGCTACACCTTC. Translation: CASSPGIENYGYTF.

Comments on this clonotype: A read error may be the cause here, since a much bigger clone is one base away. CDR3 DNA: TGTGCCAGCAGTCCACGAAGGGGGGCAGAGACCCGGTACTTC. This gives the protein CASSPRRGAETRYF. V usage is TRBV28 and J usage is TRBJ2-5; possibly TRBD1 or TRBD2 for D (6 bases each). Germline CDR1 is MDHEN and CDR2 is SYDVKM. This CDR3 is 14 amino acids long.